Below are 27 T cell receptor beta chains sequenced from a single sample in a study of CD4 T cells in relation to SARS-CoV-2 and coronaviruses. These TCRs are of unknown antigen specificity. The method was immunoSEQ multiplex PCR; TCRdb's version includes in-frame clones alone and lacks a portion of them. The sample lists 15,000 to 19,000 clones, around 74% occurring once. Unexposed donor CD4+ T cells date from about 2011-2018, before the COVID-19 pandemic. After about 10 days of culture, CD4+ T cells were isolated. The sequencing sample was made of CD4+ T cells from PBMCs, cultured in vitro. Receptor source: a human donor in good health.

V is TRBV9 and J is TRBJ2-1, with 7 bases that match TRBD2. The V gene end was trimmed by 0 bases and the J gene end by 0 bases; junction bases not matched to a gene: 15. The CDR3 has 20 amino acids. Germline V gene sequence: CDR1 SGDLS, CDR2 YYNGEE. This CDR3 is CASSVVGTPAGDYSYNEQFF. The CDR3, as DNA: TGTGCCAGCAGCGTAGTTGGGACCCCCGCGGGGGACTACTCCTACAATGAGCAGTTCTTC.

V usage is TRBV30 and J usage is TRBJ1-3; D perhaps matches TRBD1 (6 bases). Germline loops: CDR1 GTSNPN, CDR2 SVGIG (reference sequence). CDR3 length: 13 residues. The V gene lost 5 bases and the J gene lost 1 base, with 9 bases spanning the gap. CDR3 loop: CAWATGSGNTIYF. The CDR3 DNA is TGTGCCTGGGCCACAGGGTCTGGAAACACCATATATTTT.

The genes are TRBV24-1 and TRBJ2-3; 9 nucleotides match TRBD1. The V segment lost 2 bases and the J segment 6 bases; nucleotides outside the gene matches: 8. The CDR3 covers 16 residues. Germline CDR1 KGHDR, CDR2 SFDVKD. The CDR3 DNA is TGTGCCACCAGTGATTCTATGGACAGGGGATGGGATACGCAGTATTTT. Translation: CATSDSMDRGWDTQYF.

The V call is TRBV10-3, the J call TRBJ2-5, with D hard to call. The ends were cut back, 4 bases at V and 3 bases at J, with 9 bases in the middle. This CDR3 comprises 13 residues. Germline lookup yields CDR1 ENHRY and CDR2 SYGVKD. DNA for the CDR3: TGTGCCATCAGTGGGACCCCAGAAGAGACCCAGTACTTC. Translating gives CAISGTPEETQYF.

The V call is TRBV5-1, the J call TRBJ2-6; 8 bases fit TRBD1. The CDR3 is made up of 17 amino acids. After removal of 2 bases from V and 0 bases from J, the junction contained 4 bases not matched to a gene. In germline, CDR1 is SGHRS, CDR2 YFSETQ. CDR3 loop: CASSFDRGNSGANVLTF. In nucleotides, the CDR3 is TGCGCCAGCAGCTTTGACAGGGGAAACTCTGGGGCCAACGTCCTGACTTTC.

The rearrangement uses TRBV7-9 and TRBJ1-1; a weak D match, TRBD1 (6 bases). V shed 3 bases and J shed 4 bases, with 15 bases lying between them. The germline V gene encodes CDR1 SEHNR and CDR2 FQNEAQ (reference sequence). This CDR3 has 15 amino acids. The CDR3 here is CASSLGGGGGTEAFF. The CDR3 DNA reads TGTGCCAGCAGCTTGGGTGGGGGGGGCGGCACTGAAGCTTTCTTT. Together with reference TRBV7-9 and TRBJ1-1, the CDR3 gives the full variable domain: DTGVSQNPRHKITKRGQNVTFRCDPISEHNRLYWYRQTLGQGPEFLTYFQNEAQLEKSRLLSDRFSAERPKGSFSTLEIQRTEQGDSAMYLCASSLGGGGGTEAFFGQGTRLTVV.

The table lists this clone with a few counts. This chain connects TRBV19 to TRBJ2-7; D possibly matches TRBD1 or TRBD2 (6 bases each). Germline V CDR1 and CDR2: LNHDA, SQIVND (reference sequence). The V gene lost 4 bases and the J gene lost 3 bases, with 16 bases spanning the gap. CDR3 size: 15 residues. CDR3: CASSTRGGMGYEQYF. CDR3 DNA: TGTGCCAGTAGTACACGAGGGGGGATGGGCTACGAGCAGTACTTC.

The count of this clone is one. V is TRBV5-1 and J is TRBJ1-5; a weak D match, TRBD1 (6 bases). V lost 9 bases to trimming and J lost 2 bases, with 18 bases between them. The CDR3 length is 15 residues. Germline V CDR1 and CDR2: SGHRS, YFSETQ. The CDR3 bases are TGCGCCACCAGTACAGGGAACCCAGGCAATCAGCCCCAGCATTTT. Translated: CATSTGNPGNQPQHF.

The CDR3 coding sequence is TGTGCCAGCAGTGACGTAGGGTCGGATACGCAGTATTTT. Translating it yields CASSDVGSDTQYF. The chain has TRBV6-4 and TRBJ2-3; D call uncertain. Per germline, CDR1 MRHNA and CDR2 SNTAGT. V gave up 2 bases and J gave up 6 bases, with 9 bases separating them. The CDR3 consists of 13 residues.

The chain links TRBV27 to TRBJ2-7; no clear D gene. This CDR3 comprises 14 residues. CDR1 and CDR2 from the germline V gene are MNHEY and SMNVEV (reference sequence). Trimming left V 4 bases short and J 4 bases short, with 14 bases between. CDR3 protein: CASSSNLVIYEQYF. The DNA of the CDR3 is TGTGCCAGCAGTTCCAACCTTGTCATATACGAGCAGTACTTC.

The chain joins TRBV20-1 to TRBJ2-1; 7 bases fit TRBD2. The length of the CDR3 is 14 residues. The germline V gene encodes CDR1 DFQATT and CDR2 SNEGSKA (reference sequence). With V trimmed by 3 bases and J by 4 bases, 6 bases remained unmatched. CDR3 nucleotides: TGCAGTGCTAGTGCCCACGGGGGGTACAATGAGCAGTTCTTC. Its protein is CSASAHGGYNEQFF.

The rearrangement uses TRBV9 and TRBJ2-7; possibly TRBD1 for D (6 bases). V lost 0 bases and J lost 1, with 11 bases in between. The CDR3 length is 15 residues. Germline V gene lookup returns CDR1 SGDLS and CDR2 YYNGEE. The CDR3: CASSVETGTSYEQYF. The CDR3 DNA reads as TGTGCCAGCAGCGTAGAAACAGGGACATCCTACGAGCAGTACTTC.

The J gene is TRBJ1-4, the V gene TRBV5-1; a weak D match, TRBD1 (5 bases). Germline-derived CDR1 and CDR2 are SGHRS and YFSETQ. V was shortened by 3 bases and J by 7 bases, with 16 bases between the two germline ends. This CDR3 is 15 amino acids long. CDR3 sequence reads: CASSWRGVMGEKLFF. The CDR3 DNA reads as TGCGCCAGCAGCTGGCGGGGGGTAATGGGTGAAAAACTGTTTTTT.

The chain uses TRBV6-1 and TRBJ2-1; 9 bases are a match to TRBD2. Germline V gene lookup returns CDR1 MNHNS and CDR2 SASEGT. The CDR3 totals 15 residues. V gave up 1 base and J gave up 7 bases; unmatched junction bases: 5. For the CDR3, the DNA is TGTGCCAGCAGTGAAGGGTGGCGGGAGGGAAATGAGCAGTTCTTC. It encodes CASSEGWREGNEQFF.

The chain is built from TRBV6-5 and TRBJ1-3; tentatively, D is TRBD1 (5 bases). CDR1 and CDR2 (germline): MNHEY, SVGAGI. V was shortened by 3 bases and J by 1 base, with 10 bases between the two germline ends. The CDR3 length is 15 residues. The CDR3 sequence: CASSYGRGSGNTIYF. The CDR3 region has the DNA TGTGCCAGCAGTTATGGGAGGGGATCTGGAAACACCATATATTTT.

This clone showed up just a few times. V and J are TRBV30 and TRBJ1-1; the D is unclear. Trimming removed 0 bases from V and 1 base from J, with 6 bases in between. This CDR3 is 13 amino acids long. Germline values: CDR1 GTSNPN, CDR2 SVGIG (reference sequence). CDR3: CAWSVRENTEAFF. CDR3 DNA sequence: TGTGCCTGGAGTGTGAGGGAGAACACTGAAGCTTTCTTT.

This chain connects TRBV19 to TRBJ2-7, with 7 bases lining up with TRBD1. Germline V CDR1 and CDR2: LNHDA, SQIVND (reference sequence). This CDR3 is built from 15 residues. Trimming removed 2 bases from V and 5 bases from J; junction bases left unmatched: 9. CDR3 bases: TGTGCCAGTAGTATACCGGGACAGAGCCTCGACGAGCAGTACTTC. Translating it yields CASSIPGQSLDEQYF.

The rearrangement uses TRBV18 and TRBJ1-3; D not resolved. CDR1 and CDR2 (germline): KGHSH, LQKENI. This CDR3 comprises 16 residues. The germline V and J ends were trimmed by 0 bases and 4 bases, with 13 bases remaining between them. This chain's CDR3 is CASSPPSEMAGNTIYF. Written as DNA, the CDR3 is TGTGCCAGCTCACCACCCAGCGAAATGGCGGGAAACACCATATATTTT. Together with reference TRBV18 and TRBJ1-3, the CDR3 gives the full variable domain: NAGVMQNPRHLVRRRGQEARLRCSPMKGHSHVYWYRQLPEEGLKFMVYLQKENIIDESGMPKERFSAEFPKEGPSILRIQQVVRGDSAAYFCASSPPSEMAGNTIYFGEGSWLTVV.

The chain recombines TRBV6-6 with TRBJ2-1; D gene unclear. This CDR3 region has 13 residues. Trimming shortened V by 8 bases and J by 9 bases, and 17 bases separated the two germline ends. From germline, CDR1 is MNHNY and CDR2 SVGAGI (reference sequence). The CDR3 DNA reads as TGTGCCAGCGCAACTATAGGCGGCGGTGAGCAGTTCTTC. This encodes CASATIGGGEQFF.

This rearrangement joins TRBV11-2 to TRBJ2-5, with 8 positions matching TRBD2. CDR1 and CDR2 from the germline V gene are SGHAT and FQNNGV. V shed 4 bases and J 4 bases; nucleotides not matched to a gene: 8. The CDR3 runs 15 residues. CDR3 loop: CASSWASGRTETQYF. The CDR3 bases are TGTGCCAGCAGCTGGGCCAGCGGGAGAACAGAGACCCAGTACTTC.

This CDR3 is CASTQYKDQPQHF. DNA of the CDR3: TGTGCCAGTACACAGTATAAGGATCAGCCCCAGCATTTT. The chain couples TRBV19 to TRBJ1-5; D is unclear. This CDR3 region has 13 residues. CDR1 and CDR2 from the germline V gene are LNHDA and SQIVND (reference sequence). The germline V and J ends were trimmed by 7 bases and 5 bases, with 12 bases remaining between them.

DNA of the CDR3: TGTGCCAGCAGCCTGGCCCCAGGAGATACGCAGTATTTT. This gives the protein CASSLAPGDTQYF. V and J are TRBV3-1 (or the pseudogene TRBV3-2) and TRBJ2-3, with no clear D. V was pared by 4 bases and J by 5 bases, with 10 bases between. This CDR3 contains 13 residues. Germline V gives CDR1 LGHDT, CDR2 YNNKEL (reference sequence).

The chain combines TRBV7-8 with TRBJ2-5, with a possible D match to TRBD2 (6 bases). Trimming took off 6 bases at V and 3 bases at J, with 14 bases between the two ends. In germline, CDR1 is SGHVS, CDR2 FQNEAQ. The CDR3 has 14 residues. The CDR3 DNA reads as TGTGCCAGCAGGCCCCGGGAGCCCAAAGAGACCCAGTACTTC. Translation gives CASRPREPKETQYF.

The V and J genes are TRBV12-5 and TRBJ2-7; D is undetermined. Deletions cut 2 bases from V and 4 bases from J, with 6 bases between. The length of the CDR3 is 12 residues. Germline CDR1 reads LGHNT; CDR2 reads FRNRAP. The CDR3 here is CASGLYLYEQYF. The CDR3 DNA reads TGTGCTAGTGGTTTGTACCTATACGAGCAGTACTTC. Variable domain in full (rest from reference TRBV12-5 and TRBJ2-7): DARVTQTPRHKVTEMGQEVTMRCQPILGHNTVFWYRQTMMQGLELLAYFRNRAPLDDSGMPKDRFSAEMPDATLATLKIQPSEPRDSAVYFCASGLYLYEQYFGPGTRLTVT.

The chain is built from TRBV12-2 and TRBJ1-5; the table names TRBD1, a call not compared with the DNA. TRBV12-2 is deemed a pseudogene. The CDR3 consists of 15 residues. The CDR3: CASRSHRGSNQPQHF. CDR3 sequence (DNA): TGTGCAAGTCGCTCCCACAGGGGTAGCAATCAGCCCCAGCATTTT.

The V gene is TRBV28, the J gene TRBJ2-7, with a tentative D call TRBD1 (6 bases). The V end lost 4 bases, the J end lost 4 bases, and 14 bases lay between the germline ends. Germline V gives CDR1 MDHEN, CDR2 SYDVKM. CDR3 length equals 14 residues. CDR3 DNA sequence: TGTGCCAGCAGTTCCAGTACAGGGACATACGAGCAGTACTTC. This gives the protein CASSSSTGTYEQYF.

The CDR3 bases are TGTGCCAGCAGTGTGACGGGCGCTCAGGGCGAGCAGTACTTC. Translated, it gives CASSVTGAQGEQYF. The rearrangement links TRBV2 to TRBJ2-7, with a tentative D call TRBD1 (5 bases). V lost 4 bases, J lost 6 bases, and 16 bases lay in between. Per germline, CDR1 SNHLY and CDR2 FYNNEI. The CDR3 covers 14 residues.